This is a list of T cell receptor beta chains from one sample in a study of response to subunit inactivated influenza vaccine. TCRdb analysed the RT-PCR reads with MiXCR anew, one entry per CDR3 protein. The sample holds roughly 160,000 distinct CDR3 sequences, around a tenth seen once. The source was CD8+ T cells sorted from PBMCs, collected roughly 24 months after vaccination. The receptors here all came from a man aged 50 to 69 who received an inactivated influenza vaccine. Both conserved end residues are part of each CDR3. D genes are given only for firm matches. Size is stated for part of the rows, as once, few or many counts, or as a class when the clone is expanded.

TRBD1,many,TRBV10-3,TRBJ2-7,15,CAISESGQGGYEQYF,TGTGCCATCAGTGAGTCGGGACAGGGGGGCTACGAGCAGTACTTC
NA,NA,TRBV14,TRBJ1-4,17,CASSQDYYSTLNEKLFF,TGTGCCAGCAGCCAAGATTACTATTCAACCCTTAATGAAAAACTGTTTTTT
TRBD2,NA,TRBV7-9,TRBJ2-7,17,CASSSGLADMDSYEQYF,TGTGCCAGCAGCTCGGGACTAGCGGATATGGACTCCTACGAGCAGTACTTC
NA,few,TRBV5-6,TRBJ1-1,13,CASSLDGPTEAFF,TGTGCCAGCAGCTTAGACGGGCCCACTGAAGCTTTCTTT
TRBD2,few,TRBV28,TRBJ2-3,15,CASSFPSGGTDTQYF,TGTGCCAGCAGTTTTCCTAGCGGGGGCACAGATACGCAGTATTTT
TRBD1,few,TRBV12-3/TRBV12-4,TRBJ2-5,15,CASSFNRGHLETQYF,TGTGCCAGCAGTTTTAACAGGGGCCACTTAGAGACCCAGTACTTC
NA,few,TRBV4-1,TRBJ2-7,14,CASSQRTASYEQYF,TGCGCCAGCAGCCAGAGGACAGCCTCCTACGAGCAGTACTTC
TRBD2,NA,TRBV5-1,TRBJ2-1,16,CASSSPGLATYNEQFF,TGCGCCAGCAGCTCTCCGGGACTAGCTACCTACAATGAGCAGTTCTTC
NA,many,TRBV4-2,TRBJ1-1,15,CASSQEDMPNTEAFF,TGTGCCAGCAGCCAAGAAGACATGCCGAACACTGAAGCTTTCTTT
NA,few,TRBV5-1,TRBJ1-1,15,CASSLVIGRGTEAFF,TGCGCCAGCAGCTTGGTGATAGGGCGTGGGACTGAAGCTTTCTTT
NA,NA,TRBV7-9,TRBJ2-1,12,CASASQGLEQFF,TGTGCCAGCGCCTCACAGGGTCTTGAGCAGTTCTTC
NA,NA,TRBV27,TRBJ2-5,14,CASREAEGGETQYF,TGTGCCAGCAGGGAGGCTGAAGGGGGTGAGACCCAGTACTTC
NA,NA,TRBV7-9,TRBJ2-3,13,CASSTTSFDTQYF,TGTGCCAGCAGCACCACTAGCTTTGATACGCAGTATTTT
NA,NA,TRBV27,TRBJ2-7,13,CASETSFCYEQYF,TGTGCCAGCGAGACTAGTTTTTGCTACGAGCAGTACTTC
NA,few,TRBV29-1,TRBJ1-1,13,CSVATSGFSEAFF,TGCAGCGTCGCCACTTCGGGTTTCTCTGAAGCTTTCTTT
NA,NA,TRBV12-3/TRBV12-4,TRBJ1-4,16,CASSLFPGLANEKLFF,TGTGCCAGCAGTCTGTTCCCGGGACTAGCTAATGAAAAACTGTTTTTT
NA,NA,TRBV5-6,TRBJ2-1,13,CASSPGSSNEQFF,TGTGCCAGCAGCCCGGGATCGAGCAATGAGCAGTTCTTC
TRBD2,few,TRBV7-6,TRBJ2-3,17,CASSSHNPGGLTDTQYF,TGTGCCAGCAGCTCCCACAATCCGGGAGGTCTCACAGATACGCAGTATTTT
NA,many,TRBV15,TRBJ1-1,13,CATSRWENTEAFF,TGTGCCACCAGTCGGTGGGAGAACACTGAAGCTTTCTTT
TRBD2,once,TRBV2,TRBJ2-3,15,CASSDGRGGRDTQYF,TGTGCCAGCAGTGATGGGCGGGGGGGCCGAGATACGCAGTATTTT
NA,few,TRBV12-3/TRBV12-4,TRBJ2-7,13,CASSLAGSPEQYF,TGTGCCAGCAGTTTAGCAGGTAGCCCCGAGCAGTACTTC
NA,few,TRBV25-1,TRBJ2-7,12,CASRLAPYEQYF,TGTGCCAGCAGGCTAGCGCCCTACGAGCAGTACTTC
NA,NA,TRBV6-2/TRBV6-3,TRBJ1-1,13,CASSYYPNTEAFF,TGTGCCAGCAGTTACTACCCTAACACTGAAGCTTTCTTT
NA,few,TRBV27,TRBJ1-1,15,CASSLGLAGGVEAFF,TGTGCCAGCAGTTTAGGGCTGGCCGGGGGTGTTGAAGCTTTCTTT
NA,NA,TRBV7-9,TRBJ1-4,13,CASSYGFNEKLFF,TGTGCCAGCAGCTACGGTTTTAATGAAAAACTGTTTTTT
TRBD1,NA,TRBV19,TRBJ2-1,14,CASMTGAGGNEQFF,TGTGCCAGTATGACAGGGGCTGGGGGAAATGAGCAGTTCTTC
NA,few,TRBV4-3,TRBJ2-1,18,CASSQDVPVADGYNEQFF,TGCGCCAGCAGCCAAGATGTCCCCGTTGCGGACGGCTACAATGAGCAGTTCTTC
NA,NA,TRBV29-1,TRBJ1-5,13,CSVAGARNQPQHF,TGCAGCGTTGCGGGGGCTCGCAATCAGCCCCAGCATTTT
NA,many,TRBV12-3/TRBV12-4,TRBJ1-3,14,CARDQGSSGNTIYF,TGTGCCAGGGACCAAGGGTCCTCTGGAAACACCATATATTTT
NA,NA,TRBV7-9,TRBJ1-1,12,CASSLAAGEAFF,TGTGCCAGCAGCTTAGCGGCAGGCGAAGCTTTCTTT
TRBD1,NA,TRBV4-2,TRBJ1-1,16,CASSHSTGALNTEAFF,TGTGCCAGCAGCCACAGCACAGGGGCCTTGAACACTGAAGCTTTCTTT
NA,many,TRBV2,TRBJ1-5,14,CASSEATPRKSQHF,TGTGCCAGCAGTGAAGCCACTCCTCGAAAGTCGCAGCATTTT
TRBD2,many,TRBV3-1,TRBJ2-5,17,CASSPTTGTSDQETQYF,TGTGCCAGCAGCCCAACCACCGGGACTAGCGATCAAGAGACCCAGTACTTC
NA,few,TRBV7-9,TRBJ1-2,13,CASSYPGNYGYTF,TGTGCCAGCAGCTATCCAGGAAACTATGGCTACACCTTC
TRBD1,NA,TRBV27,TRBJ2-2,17,CASSLSLTGAYTGELFF,TGTGCCAGCAGTTTATCGTTGACAGGGGCGTACACCGGGGAGCTGTTTTTT